This TCR beta chain was recovered during a study of T cell responses to AZD1222 COVID-19 vaccine. Study-level findings and limits: Reportedly, nearly half of unique spike TCRs recognized epitopes outside B.1.351/B.1.1.7 mutations. Donors were mostly white British, more females; clonal diversity possibly underestimated. Two doses of AZD1222 preceded a rise in Spike-specific TCR breadth and depth.

Regarding this clone: No antigen is known for it.

The data were produced by immunoSEQ multiplex PCR, yet TCRdb's version contains in-frame clones alone and is incomplete. Of some 130,000 clones listed, more than 85% are singletons. V was cut by 3 bases and J by 6 bases, with 12 bases left in between. Germline V gene data show CDR1 as DFQATT and CDR2 as SNEGSKA (reference sequence). CDR3 size: 12 residues. The specimen comprised peripheral blood, sampled on day 0 of AZD1222 vaccination. The V gene is TRBV20-1, the J gene TRBJ2-7; possibly TRBD1 for D (5 bases). This clonotype was sampled from an adult in good health. Here the CDR3 reads CSASGQGREQYF. CDR3 nucleotide sequence: TGCAGTGCTAGTGGACAAGGACGCGAGCAGTACTTC.